Following are 28 T cell receptor beta chains from one sample sequenced in a study of blood T cell repertoires in COVID-19 (dated by TCRdb to the early 2020s). The library relied on the immunoSEQ multiplex PCR assay. This immuneACCESS table, as held by TCRdb, lists in-frame sequences with V and J called but not all clones. Of the missing ones, under half trace to an unresolved V gene in checked studies; the others have no known cause. This sample gives approximately 130,000 clones in total; around four fifths of them show up just once. Of the sample, more than 15% falls within the top ten clones. Sequences were obtained from PBMCs or T cells enriched from blood (not recorded which). All receptors come from a man aged 30 to 45 who had recovered from COVID-19.

The V gene is TRBV5-1, the J gene TRBJ2-3; 7 positions agree with TRBD2. This CDR3 is 14 amino acids long. V was pared by 6 bases and J by 0 bases, with 4 bases of the junction left unmatched. Germline loops: CDR1 SGHRS, CDR2 YFSETQ. CDR3 protein: CASTLAASTDTQYF. Here the CDR3 DNA reads TGCGCCAGCACTCTAGCGGCGAGCACAGATACGCAGTATTTT.

The chain links TRBV7-9 to TRBJ2-2, with unresolved D. Trimming took off 5 bases at V and 5 bases at J, with 6 bases between the two ends. Germline assignment: CDR1 SEHNR and CDR2 FQNEAQ (reference sequence). This CDR3 spans 12 amino acids. CDR3 bases: TGTGCCAGCAGCCTCGAGACCGGGGAGCTGTTTTTT. Translation gives CASSLETGELFF.

This clone was counted a few times. The CDR3 protein is CSVDSGTNEKLFF. DNA for the CDR3: TGCAGCGTTGATAGTGGAACTAATGAAAAACTGTTTTTT. The gene calls are TRBV29-1 and TRBJ1-4; D ambiguous. CDR3 length: 13 residues. CDR1 SQVTM and CDR2 ANQGSEA come from the germline V gene. Deletions cut 3 bases from V and 1 base from J, with 6 bases between.

The rearrangement links TRBV6-2 or TRBV6-3 to TRBJ2-7, with 13 bases aligning to TRBD2. The CDR3 is 16 amino acids. From germline, CDR1 is MNHEY and CDR2 SVGEGT. V was clipped by 6 bases and J by 6 bases; unmatched bases: 11. CDR3 loop: CASSPRTSGGPGEQYF. In nucleotides, the CDR3 is TGTGCCAGCAGCCCACGGACTAGCGGGGGCCCAGGCGAGCAGTACTTC.

The rearrangement links TRBV19 to TRBJ1-1, with a tentative D call TRBD1 (5 bases). Trimming shortened V by 1 base and J by 7 bases, and 7 bases separated the two germline ends. This CDR3 spans 12 amino acids. Germline-derived CDR1 and CDR2 are LNHDA and SQIVND (reference sequence). The CDR3 loop is CASSIGQNEAFF. CDR3 nucleotide sequence: TGTGCCAGTAGTATAGGACAGAATGAAGCTTTCTTT. Looking up the rest from reference TRBV19 and TRBJ1-1 gives the full variable domain: DGGITQSPKYLFRKEGQNVTLSCEQNLNHDAMYWYRQDPGQGLRLIYYSQIVNDFQKGDIAEGYSVSREKKESFPLTVTSAQKNPTAFYLCASSIGQNEAFFGQGTRLTVV.

The genes are TRBV7-9 and TRBJ1-6; no firm D call. The V and J ends lost 5 bases and 0 bases respectively, with 14 bases between them. CDR1 and CDR2 (germline): SEHNR, FQNEAQ (reference sequence). CDR3 length: 17 amino acids. In DNA, the CDR3 is TGTGCCAGCAGCCCTTGGGGAGCGAGCTCCTATAATTCACCCCTCCACTTT. Protein sequence: CASSPWGASSYNSPLHF.

This sequence joins TRBV27 and TRBJ1-3; D ambiguous. Per the germline V gene, CDR1 is MNHEY and CDR2 is SMNVEV (reference sequence). The CDR3 loop spans 17 amino acids. V was clipped by 6 bases and J by 0 bases, with 18 bases between them. CDR3 residues: CASSSNPGTRSGNTIYF. The CDR3 DNA follows: TGTGCCAGCAGCAGTAACCCGGGAACTCGCTCTGGAAACACCATATATTTT.

The rearrangement links TRBV9 to TRBJ1-6; maybe TRBD1 (6 bases). The CDR3 runs to 12 residues. V lost 5 bases to trimming and J lost 8 bases, with 8 bases between them. Germline CDR1 and CDR2: SGDLS and YYNGEE. CDR3 amino acids: CASSSGDSPLHF. Written as DNA, the CDR3 is TGTGCCAGCAGTTCAGGGGATTCACCCCTCCACTTT.

The chain couples TRBV7-6 to TRBJ2-4; D gene uncertain. Trimming pared 5 bases from V and 3 bases from J, leaving 17 bases between. The CDR3 consists of 16 residues. The germline V gene has CDR1 SGHVS and CDR2 FNYEAQ. CDR3 sequence reads: CASSPTTPGGKNIQYF. CDR3 sequence (DNA): TGTGCCAGCAGCCCAACTACGCCGGGTGGCAAAAACATTCAGTACTTC.

The chain carries TRBV10-1 and TRBJ2-5, with TRBD2 matching 11 bases. With V trimmed by 8 bases and J by 8 bases, 10 bases remained unmatched. The CDR3 covers 14 residues. Germline V gene data show CDR1 as WNHNN and CDR2 as SYGVQD (reference sequence). CDR3 loop: CASSPGLAAGTQYF. Here the CDR3 DNA reads TGCGCCAGCTCACCGGGACTAGCGGCAGGCACCCAGTACTTC.

This chain uses TRBV10-2 with TRBJ2-6; tentative D call: TRBD1 (6 bases). Trimming cost V 2 bases and J 0 bases, with 14 bases left between them. CDR1 is WSHSY, CDR2 SAAADI, per germline. CDR3 size: 18 residues. The CDR3 DNA sequence: TGCGCCAGCAGTGAGGTACAGGGAATACCCTCTGGGGCCAACGTCCTGACTTTC. It codes for CASSEVQGIPSGANVLTF.

This chain links TRBV3-1 (or the pseudogene TRBV3-2) with TRBJ2-3, with 13 nucleotides matching TRBD2. Germline V lookup: CDR1 LGHDT, CDR2 YNNKEL (reference sequence). Germline trimming cut 3 bases from V and 4 bases from J; bases unmatched to any gene: 7. The length of the CDR3 is 17 residues. Here the CDR3 DNA reads TGTGCCAGCAGCCAGGTACGGACTAGCGGGAGCTCAGATACGCAGTATTTT. Its translation is CASSQVRTSGSSDTQYF.

This clone was seen ten or more times. The V gene is TRBV4-1, the J gene TRBJ2-1; unclear D gene. Germline values: CDR1 MGHRA, CDR2 YSYEKL. The CDR3 length is 12 residues. Trimming left V 4 bases short and J 6 bases short, with 7 bases between. The chain's CDR3 is CASSPVGNEQFF. For the CDR3, the DNA is TGCGCCAGCAGCCCAGTTGGCAATGAGCAGTTCTTC.

J is TRBJ1-4 and V is TRBV3-1 (or the pseudogene TRBV3-2), with TRBD1 identical over 7 bases. The CDR3 contains 14 residues. Trimming cost V 4 bases and J 3 bases; bases outside gene matches: 2. Germline CDR1 LGHDT, CDR2 YNNKEL (reference sequence). The CDR3 is CASSPGTANEKLFF. The CDR3 DNA is TGTGCCAGCAGCCCCGGGACAGCTAATGAAAAACTGTTTTTT.

This chain joins TRBV6-5 and TRBJ2-1; possible D gene TRBD2, 5 bases. The germline CDR1 and CDR2 sequences are MNHEY and SVGAGI. The CDR3 totals 14 residues. V lost 8 bases to trimming and J lost 0 bases, with 11 bases between them. The CDR3 DNA is TGTGCCAGCCGGGGAATCAGCTCCTACAATGAGCAGTTCTTC. Translating it yields CASRGISSYNEQFF.

The chain links TRBV20-1 to TRBJ2-1, with 9 bases fitting TRBD2. J lost 4 bases, V lost 3 bases, and 7 bases had no gene match. The CDR3 has 15 residues. Germline V gene sequence: CDR1 DFQATT, CDR2 SNEGSKA (reference sequence). CDR3 sequence (DNA): TGCAGTGCTAGTCCGGGACTAGCAGTGTACAATGAGCAGTTCTTC. It yields the protein CSASPGLAVYNEQFF.

This clone is a singleton in its sample. The chain links TRBV5-1 to TRBJ2-1; the match to TRBD1 covers 9 bases. V lost 6 bases and J lost 5; bases outside the gene matches: 6. The germline V gene has CDR1 SGHRS and CDR2 YFSETQ. The CDR3 loop spans 14 amino acids. CDR3 coding DNA: TGCGCCAGCAATCGACAGGGGGGCAACAATGAGCAGTTCTTC. This codes for CASNRQGGNNEQFF.

CDR3 sequence (DNA): TGTGCCAGCAGCACCCGGGACTCCTACGAGCAGTACTTC. Amino acid sequence: CASSTRDSYEQYF. The chain has TRBV5-4 and TRBJ2-7; possibly TRBD2 for D (5 bases). The CDR3 runs 13 residues. Germline CDR1 reads SGHNT; CDR2 reads YYREEE (reference sequence). V was pared by 4 bases and J by 0 bases, with 8 bases between.

The J gene is TRBJ2-3, the V gene TRBV6-4; 11 nucleotides match TRBD2. This CDR3 contains 16 residues. With 5 bases clipped from V and 4 bases from J, the junction kept 8 bases outside the gene matches. Per the germline V gene, CDR1 is MRHNA and CDR2 is SNTAGT. CDR3 sequence: CASSFTSGSSPDTQYF. CDR3 nucleotide sequence: TGTGCCAGCAGTTTTACTAGCGGGAGTTCCCCAGATACGCAGTATTTT.

This clone was counted only a few times. V usage is TRBV9 and J usage is TRBJ1-2; 7 bases fit TRBD1. The CDR3 runs 13 residues. Germline V gives CDR1 SGDLS, CDR2 YYNGEE. J lost 4 bases, V lost 3 bases, and 3 bases had no gene match. CDR3 sequence: CASSAGGLYGYTF. CDR3 sequence (DNA): TGTGCCAGCAGCGCAGGGGGACTCTATGGCTACACCTTC.

The chain is built from TRBV5-6 and TRBJ2-1, with TRBD2 matching over 14 bases. CDR1 is SGHDT, CDR2 YYEEEE, per germline. CDR3 length equals 18 residues. Germline trimming cut 3 bases from V and 7 bases from J; bases unmatched to any gene: 12. DNA for the CDR3: TGTGCCAGCAGCTACGAGGGACTAGCGGGAGTTTTGAATAATGAGCAGTTCTTC. Amino acids: CASSYEGLAGVLNNEQFF. Variable domain in full (rest from reference TRBV5-6 and TRBJ2-1): DAGVTQSPTHLIKTRGQQVTLRCSPKSGHDTVSWYQQALGQGPQFIFQYYEEEERQRGNFPDRFSGHQFPNYSSELNVNALLLGDSALYLCASSYEGLAGVLNNEQFFGPGTRLTVL.

V gene TRBV5-4 combines with J gene TRBJ1-5; TRBD1 is a possible D gene (5 bases). This CDR3 is 17 amino acids long. Trimming removed 5 bases at V and 0 bases at J, with 18 bases between. CDR1 SGHNT and CDR2 YYREEE come from the germline V gene (reference sequence). The CDR3 reads CASRTLMTQDSNQPQHF. The CDR3 DNA sequence: TGTGCCAGCAGGACACTTATGACACAGGATAGCAATCAGCCCCAGCATTTT.

V gene TRBV27 combines with J gene TRBJ2-5, with 13 bases lining up with TRBD2. This CDR3 contains 17 residues. The V gene's germline CDR1 is MNHEY and CDR2 SMNVEV (reference sequence). V lost 5 bases to trimming and J lost 5 bases; unmatched junction nucleotides: 11. CDR3 residues: CASSPYYGTSGEETQYF. The DNA for the CDR3 is TGTGCCAGCAGTCCCTACTACGGGACTAGCGGGGAGGAGACCCAGTACTTC.

The chain combines TRBV9 with TRBJ1-4; possible D gene TRBD1, 5 bases. Germline CDR1 and CDR2: SGDLS and YYNGEE. V shed 4 bases and J shed 2 bases, with 12 bases lying between them. CDR3 length: 15 amino acids. The DNA for the CDR3 is TGTGCCAGCAGCTCAACAGGAGGGACTAATGAAAAACTGTTTTTT. Translating it yields CASSSTGGTNEKLFF.

The V call is TRBV10-3, the J call TRBJ1-1, with 8 nucleotides matching TRBD1. From germline, CDR1 is ENHRY and CDR2 SYGVKD. The CDR3 spans 14 residues. V lost 6 bases to trimming and J lost 0 bases; unmatched junction nucleotides: 3. CDR3 residues: CAISGQGMNTEAFF. CDR3 sequence (DNA): TGTGCCATCAGCGGACAGGGAATGAACACTGAAGCTTTCTTT.

The chain links TRBV24-1 to TRBJ2-2; a weak D match, TRBD2 (5 bases). The V end lost 7 bases, the J end lost 4 bases, and 9 bases lay between the germline ends. Germline V CDR1 and CDR2: KGHDR, SFDVKD. CDR3 size: 13 residues. CDR3 bases: TGTGCCACCAGCGACACTAGCACCGGGGAGCTGTTTTTT. Translating it yields CATSDTSTGELFF.

The chain has TRBV7-9 and TRBJ1-5; TRBD1 matches at 7 bases. The CDR3 spans 15 residues. The germline V gene encodes CDR1 SEHNR and CDR2 FQNEAQ (reference sequence). Trimming cost V 5 bases and J 0 bases; bases outside gene matches: 4. The CDR3 nucleotides read TGTGCCAGCAGCGGAGACAGGGATAGCAATCAGCCCCAGCATTTT. Translated, it gives CASSGDRDSNQPQHF.

This clone was detected only once. The CDR3 nucleotides read TGTGCCAGCAGCGCAGGGGGCGCCGCCTACAATGAGCAGTTCTTC. It encodes CASSAGGAAYNEQFF. This chain uses TRBV2 with TRBJ2-1; TRBD1 aligns across 8 bases. CDR1 SNHLY and CDR2 FYNNEI come from the germline V gene. V lost 6 bases to trimming and J lost 2 bases; unmatched junction nucleotides: 6. The CDR3 has 15 residues.